These 3 T cell receptor beta chains came from one sample sequenced in a study of control samples from healthy donors and cancer patients. The data were produced by immunoSEQ multiplex PCR, yet TCRdb's version contains in-frame clones alone and is incomplete. The repertoire includes more than 150,000 clones, roughly 92% of them detected once, and under 2.5% sits in the top ten. Source material: blood. The receptors originated from a man aged 45 to 65 in good health.

The chain links TRBV7-2 to TRBJ2-7; 9 nucleotides align to TRBD2. This CDR3 spans 14 amino acids. In germline, CDR1 is SGHTA, CDR2 FQGNSA. Germline trimming cut 4 bases from V and 4 bases from J; bases unmatched to any gene: 5. The CDR3 DNA is TGTGCCAGCAGCTCGGCGGGAGGGCCGTACGAGCAGTACTTC. It codes for CASSSAGGPYEQYF.

The V and J genes are TRBV13 and TRBJ2-3; D gene unclear. Trimming stripped 2 bases from V and 3 bases from J, with 9 bases between. CDR3 length: 14 amino acids. Per germline, CDR1 PRHDT and CDR2 FYEKMQ (reference sequence). CDR3 nucleotide sequence: TGTGCCAGCAGCTTAAGTAAGGGAACAGATACGCAGTATTTT. As protein: CASSLSKGTDTQYF.

This clone was detected once. V and J are TRBV21-1 and TRBJ2-5; the DNA was not compared with TRBD2, the D call given in the table. TRBV21-1 is tagged as a pseudogene. This CDR3 contains 13 residues. CDR3 bases: TGTGCCAGCAGCCCACTGGTTGTACAGACCCAGTACTTC. Its protein is CASSPLVVQTQYF.